The 27 T cell receptor beta chains below all came from one sample that was sequenced in a study of T cells in Graves' hyperthyroidism and ophthalmopathy. The TCR beta CDR3 regions underwent amplification using RNA transcripts as the source. HTBI primers were the set used in a first-round RT-PCR of the TCR CDR3. TCRdb re-analysed the multiplex PCR reads in MiXCR, keeping a single row per CDR3 protein. The sample lists about 700,000 distinct CDR3 sequences; around 15% were seen once. The specimen sequenced was blood. Every receptor here comes from a woman younger than 35 with Graves' hyperthyroidism.

The table lists this clonotype with many counts. The chain employs TRBV6-1 and TRBJ2-2; 13 bases fit TRBD2. From germline, CDR1 is MNHNS and CDR2 SASEGT. The CDR3 consists of 18 residues. Losses at the gene ends were 4 bases for V and 5 bases for J; bases not matched to a gene: 10. This CDR3 is CASSGLAGGMVGTGELFF. In DNA, the CDR3 is TGTGCCAGCAGTGGACTAGCGGGAGGTATGGTGGGGACCGGGGAGCTGTTTTTT.

This clonotype showed up many times. The V gene is TRBV28, the J gene TRBJ1-1; D is undetermined. V lost 6 bases, J lost 2 bases, and 13 bases lay in between. The V gene's germline CDR1 is MDHEN and CDR2 SYDVKM. This CDR3 contains 14 residues. CDR3 in DNA: TGTGCCAGCAGCCCCATAGGAGGAAACACTGAAGCTTTCTTT. This gives the protein CASSPIGGNTEAFF. The entire variable domain, with the rest obtained from reference TRBV28 and TRBJ1-1, is as follows: DVKVTQSSRYLVKRTGEKVFLECVQDMDHENMFWYRQDPGLGLRLIYFSYDVKMKEKGDIPEGYSVSREKKERFSLILESASTNQTSMYLCASSPIGGNTEAFFGQGTRLTVV.

Ten or more counts support this clonotype. The rearrangement uses TRBV18 and TRBJ1-1; 7 bases line up with TRBD1. The length of the CDR3 is 13 residues. Germline CDR1 KGHSH, CDR2 LQKENI. V lost 8 bases, J lost 0 bases, and 3 bases stayed unmatched. As DNA, the CDR3 is TGTGCCAGCCAACAGGGGATGAACACTGAAGCTTTCTTT. Translated: CASQQGMNTEAFF.

The rearrangement links TRBV20-1 to TRBJ2-3; no reliable D call. Germline V gives CDR1 DFQATT, CDR2 SNEGSKA (reference sequence). The CDR3 contains 12 residues. V was pared by 6 bases and J by 2 bases, with 9 bases between. Here the CDR3 DNA reads TGCAGTGCCGTCAAAGACACAGATACGCAGTATTTT. Translation: CSAVKDTDTQYF.

This clonotype was counted many times. CDR3 in DNA: TGTGCCAGCCGAAAAAGGCCTTTTGGGGAAGAGACCCAGTACTTC. Its protein is CASRKRPFGEETQYF. This rearrangement joins TRBV3-1 to TRBJ2-5; D is undetermined. V was trimmed by 8 bases and J by 3 bases, leaving 19 bases between them. This CDR3 spans 15 amino acids. Germline CDR1 LGHDT, CDR2 YNNKEL (reference sequence).

CDR3 residues: CASSWTRDPGELFF. The CDR3 region has the DNA TGTGCCAGTAGTTGGACCCGGGACCCCGGGGAGCTGTTTTTT. V usage is TRBV19 and J usage is TRBJ2-2, with D perhaps given as TRBD1 or TRBD2 (5 bases each). This CDR3 has 14 residues. Germline-derived CDR1 and CDR2 are LNHDA and SQIVND (reference sequence). The germline V and J ends were trimmed by 5 bases and 6 bases, with 13 bases remaining between them.

This chain connects TRBV27 to TRBJ2-3, with TRBD2 identical over 8 bases. The CDR3 has 17 residues. The germline CDR1 and CDR2 sequences are MNHEY and SMNVEV (reference sequence). Unmatched junction bases numbered 13, after V lost 3 bases and J lost 5 bases. The DNA of the CDR3 is TGTGCCAGCAGTTTTTTTCCCGCGGGAGGACTGGGAGATACGCAGTATTTT. Translation: CASSFFPAGGLGDTQYF.

This chain joins TRBV5-1 and TRBJ2-2; 14 nucleotides agree with TRBD2. Germline V gives CDR1 SGHRS, CDR2 YFSETQ. V dropped 3 bases and J dropped 9; count of bases not matched to a gene: 13. There are 18 residues in the CDR3. CDR3 nucleotides: TGCGCCAGCAGCTACCCACCGGGACTAGCGGGAGTGGACCGGGAGCTGTTTTTT. It codes for CASSYPPGLAGVDRELFF.

The chain recombines TRBV6-2 or TRBV6-3 with TRBJ2-7; D is ambiguous. V dropped 6 bases and J dropped 7 bases, with 19 bases sitting between them. CDR1 MNHEY and CDR2 SVGEGT come from the germline V gene. There are 14 residues in the CDR3. CDR3 sequence: CASSQDVANREQYF. CDR3 bases: TGTGCCAGCAGCCAAGATGTCGCGAATCGGGAGCAGTACTTC.

In its sample, this clonotype was seen many times. This chain connects TRBV2 to TRBJ1-2; D may be TRBD1 (5 bases). The germline V gene has CDR1 SNHLY and CDR2 FYNNEI. The length of the CDR3 is 16 residues. V was clipped by 2 bases and J by 4 bases, with 17 bases between them. This CDR3 reads CASSESPGGSGYGYTF. In nucleotides, the CDR3 is TGTGCCAGCAGTGAATCGCCCGGGGGATCGGGCTATGGCTACACCTTC.

The CDR3 here is CASSLPGRYSGNTIYF. The DNA of the CDR3 is TGTGCCAGCAGCTTACCGGGACGGTACTCTGGAAACACCATATATTTT. The chain uses TRBV5-6 and TRBJ1-3; TRBD1 might be the D (5 bases). This CDR3 region has 16 residues. Germline lookup yields CDR1 SGHDT and CDR2 YYEEEE. Trimming stripped 2 bases from V and 0 bases from J, with 12 bases between.

V usage is TRBV5-1 and J usage is TRBJ1-1; D might be TRBD1 (6 bases). CDR1 and CDR2 (germline): SGHRS, YFSETQ. Trimming shortened V by 4 bases and J by 0 bases, and 13 bases separated the two germline ends. The CDR3 contains 15 residues. The CDR3 nucleotides read TGCGCCAGCAGCCCATGGACAGCGATGAACACTGAAGCTTTCTTT. This gives the protein CASSPWTAMNTEAFF. Drawing the rest from reference TRBV5-1 and TRBJ1-1, the complete variable domain is KAGVTQTPRYLIKTRGQQVTLSCSPISGHRSVSWYQQTPGQGLQFLFEYFSETQRNKGNFPGRFSGRQFSNSRSEMNVSTLELGDSALYLCASSPWTAMNTEAFFGQGTRLTVV.

This clonotype was counted many times. The chain links TRBV7-6 to TRBJ2-2; D is unclear. Germline V CDR1 and CDR2: SGHVS, FNYEAQ. V was shortened by 5 bases and J by 5 bases, with 9 bases between the two germline ends. This CDR3 spans 13 amino acids. CDR3: CASSAGVTGELFF. The DNA for the CDR3 is TGTGCCAGCAGCGCTGGGGTTACCGGGGAGCTGTTTTTT.

This clonotype was found many times. The V call is TRBV2, the J call TRBJ2-7; TRBD1 is a possible D gene (5 bases). The V gene lost 8 bases and the J gene lost 1 base, with 15 bases spanning the gap. Germline V gene lookup returns CDR1 SNHLY and CDR2 FYNNEI. The CDR3 spans 14 residues. CDR3 sequence reads: CASSPSRASYEQYF. The CDR3 DNA is TGTGCCAGCTCACCCTCCAGGGCTTCCTACGAGCAGTACTTC. The variable domain in full, with the rest retrieved from reference TRBV2 and TRBJ2-7, is EPEVTQTPSHQVTQMGQEVILRCVPISNHLYFYWYRQILGQKVEFLVSFYNNEISEKSEIFDDQFSVERPDGSNFTLKIRSTKLEDSAMYFCASSPSRASYEQYFGPGTRLTVT.

This clonotype was seen many times. This rearrangement joins TRBV7-2 to TRBJ1-1; D remains unclear. Germline CDR1 and CDR2: SGHTA and FQGNSA. This CDR3 has 11 residues. V shed 2 bases and J shed 8 bases, with 6 bases lying between them. The CDR3 here is CASSLIREAFF. For the CDR3, the DNA is TGTGCCAGCAGCTTAATTAGGGAAGCTTTCTTT. Drawing the rest from reference TRBV7-2 and TRBJ1-1, the complete variable domain is GAGVSQSPSNKVTEKGKDVELRCDPISGHTALYWYRQSLGQGLEFLIYFQGNSAPDKSGLPSDRFSAERTGGSVSTLTIQRTQQEDSAVYLCASSLIREAFFGQGTRLTVV.

This clonotype was observed many times. The chain combines TRBV11-2 with TRBJ2-5; tentatively, D is TRBD1 (5 bases). V was cut by 5 bases and J by 1 base, with 11 bases left in between. Germline CDR1 reads SGHAT; CDR2 reads FQNNGV. The CDR3 runs to 14 residues. Here the CDR3 DNA reads TGTGCCAGCAGCCACGGACACATCCAAGAGACCCAGTACTTC. Amino acids: CASSHGHIQETQYF. The full variable domain, rest sourced from reference TRBV11-2 and TRBJ2-5, is EAGVAQSPRYKIIEKRQSVAFWCNPISGHATLYWYQQILGQGPKLLIQFQNNGVVDDSQLPKDRFSAERLKGVDSTLKIQPAKLEDSAVYLCASSHGHIQETQYFGPGTRLLVL.

This clonotype was recorded many times. J is TRBJ2-1 and V is TRBV7-2; D is possibly TRBD1 (5 bases). The germline V gene encodes CDR1 SGHTA and CDR2 FQGNSA. CDR3 size: 15 residues. Trimming shortened V by 6 bases and J by 0 bases, and 12 bases separated the two germline ends. The CDR3 loop reads CASSSDTNSYNEQFF. The CDR3 DNA reads TGTGCCAGCAGTTCGGACACGAACTCCTACAATGAGCAGTTCTTC.

This clonotype was counted at least ten times. This chain links TRBV28 with TRBJ2-1; D tentatively fits TRBD1 or TRBD2 (5 bases each). The CDR3 consists of 16 residues. Trimming removed 6 bases at V and 2 bases at J, with 17 bases between. In germline, CDR1 is MDHEN, CDR2 SYDVKM. The CDR3 nucleotides are TGTGCCAGCAGCCCTTTTCGGGACGGACCCTACAATGAGCAGTTCTTC. This translates into CASSPFRDGPYNEQFF.

This clonotype was recorded a few times. J is TRBJ2-3 and V is TRBV6-1, with 11 nucleotides matching TRBD1. The CDR3 consists of 18 residues. Trimming took 9 bases from V and 0 from J; bases not matched to a gene: 14. Germline V gene sequence: CDR1 MNHNS, CDR2 SASEGT. In nucleotides, the CDR3 is TGTGCCAGTCTACTGGACAGGGGGCGGCTCATTAGCACAGATACGCAGTATTTT. Translated: CASLLDRGRLISTDTQYF.

Many counts were recorded for this clonotype. The rearrangement joins TRBV4-2 to TRBJ1-2; D not resolved. This CDR3 region has 16 residues. In germline, CDR1 is LGHNA, CDR2 YNFKEQ. V was cut by 1 base and J by 4 bases, with 16 bases left in between. The CDR3 region has the DNA TGTGCCAGCAGCCAAGGACCTGGAGGGCCGATCTATGGCTACACCTTC. Amino acid sequence: CASSQGPGGPIYGYTF.

This clonotype was found many times. The chain carries TRBV20-1 and TRBJ1-1; no reliable D call. CDR1 is DFQATT, CDR2 SNEGSKA, per germline (reference sequence). Trimming took 5 bases from V and 1 from J, leaving 5 bases between them. The CDR3 loop spans 11 amino acids. The CDR3 nucleotides read TGCAGTGCTGTATGGAACACTGAAGCTTTCTTT. This codes for CSAVWNTEAFF.

Ten or more counts support this clonotype. The chain uses TRBV27 and TRBJ1-5, with D perhaps TRBD1 (5 bases). The CDR3 is made up of 15 amino acids. The germline V gene has CDR1 MNHEY and CDR2 SMNVEV (reference sequence). The ends were cut back, 5 bases at V and 7 bases at J, with 18 bases in the middle. CDR3 amino acids: CASSPQLGGIQPQHF. CDR3 nucleotide sequence: TGTGCCAGCAGTCCCCAGTTGGGGGGAATCCAGCCCCAGCATTTT.

This clonotype was counted many times. This CDR3 is CASRDGLAGYSYEQFF. CDR3 DNA: TGTGCCAGCAGGGACGGACTAGCGGGATATTCGTATGAGCAGTTCTTC. This chain connects TRBV7-9 to TRBJ2-1, with TRBD2 matching over 12 bases. V trimming: 6 bases; J trimming: 8 bases; junction bases outside the gene matches: 11. CDR1 is SEHNR and CDR2 is FQNEAQ in the germline V gene (reference sequence). CDR3 length: 16 residues.

This clonotype was detected many times. The chain recombines TRBV11-2 with TRBJ1-2, with TRBD1 as a possible D gene (5 bases). Germline CDR1 is SGHAT and CDR2 is FQNNGV. The length of the CDR3 is 15 residues. With 3 bases removed from V and 4 bases from J, the gap between germline ends came to 15 bases. The CDR3 here is CASSLSKGPTYGYTF. The CDR3 DNA reads as TGTGCCAGCAGCTTGAGCAAGGGGCCCACCTATGGCTACACCTTC. Full variable domain (rest looked up from reference TRBV11-2 and TRBJ1-2): EAGVAQSPRYKIIEKRQSVAFWCNPISGHATLYWYQQILGQGPKLLIQFQNNGVVDDSQLPKDRFSAERLKGVDSTLKIQPAKLEDSAVYLCASSLSKGPTYGYTFGSGTRLTVV.

This clonotype was observed at least ten times. The chain uses TRBV29-1 and TRBJ2-3; TRBD2 is a possible D gene (5 bases). Germline V gives CDR1 SQVTM, CDR2 ANQGSEA. This CDR3 comprises 14 residues. The V end was cut by 1 base, the J end by 10 bases, with 18 bases between. CDR3 loop: CSVEGPGLASAQYF. Here the CDR3 DNA reads TGCAGCGTTGAAGGCCCCGGACTGGCATCAGCGCAGTATTTT.

A few counts support this clonotype. The V and J genes are TRBV13 and TRBJ2-6; TRBD1 aligns across 8 bases. The germline V gene has CDR1 PRHDT and CDR2 FYEKMQ (reference sequence). V lost 5 bases to trimming and J lost 1 base; unmatched junction nucleotides: 7. CDR3 length: 17 residues. The DNA for the CDR3 is TGTGCCAGCAGCCGACAGGGGAGACCGTCTGGGGCCAACGTCCTGACTTTC. It specifies CASSRQGRPSGANVLTF.

This clonotype was found many times. The V and J genes are TRBV7-6 and TRBJ1-6; D perhaps matches TRBD1 (6 bases). V dropped 5 bases and J dropped 4 bases, with 9 bases sitting between them. Looked up from germline, CDR1 is SGHVS and CDR2 is FNYEAQ. This CDR3 spans 14 amino acids. The CDR3 nucleotides are TGTGCCAGCAGCGCGGACAGATATAATTCACCCCTCCACTTT. It is translated as CASSADRYNSPLHF.